One and the same sample provided the 27 T cell receptor beta chains below, sequenced in a study of T cells in Graves' hyperthyroidism and ophthalmopathy. Using RNA transcripts as the source, TCR beta CDR3 regions were amplified. The TCR CDR3 was amplified in a first-round RT-PCR using the HTBI primer set. TCRdb reprocessed the multiplex PCR reads via MiXCR and lists one record per CDR3 protein. The sample has some 600,000 distinct CDR3 sequences; 35% to 55% are singletons. What was sequenced was peripheral blood or thyroid tissue (not recorded which). The source of these receptors is a woman younger than 30 with Graves' hyperthyroidism.

This clonotype was found many times. The chain employs TRBV25-1 and TRBJ1-3; D is possibly TRBD1 (5 bases). Germline values: CDR1 MGHDK, CDR2 SYGVNS. CDR3 length: 16 residues. The V end was cut by 3 bases, the J end by 4 bases, with 16 bases between. CDR3 sequence reads: CASSDLGTFFGNTIYF. The CDR3 DNA reads TGTGCCAGCAGTGATCTTGGGACCTTCTTCGGAAACACCATATATTTT.

This clonotype was recorded many times. The chain recombines TRBV2 with TRBJ1-6; no definite D call. This CDR3 comprises 13 residues. Trimming pared 6 bases from V and 0 bases from J, leaving 3 bases between. The germline V gene encodes CDR1 SNHLY and CDR2 FYNNEI. CDR3 in amino acids: CASRGSYNSPLHF. The CDR3 nucleotides read TGTGCCAGCAGAGGCTCCTATAATTCACCCCTCCACTTT. The full variable domain, in which reference TRBV2 and TRBJ1-6 provide the parts outside the CDR3, is EPEVTQTPSHQVTQMGQEVILRCVPISNHLYFYWYRQILGQKVEFLVSFYNNEISEKSEIFDDQFSVERPDGSNFTLKIRSTKLEDSAMYFCASRGSYNSPLHFGNGTRLTVT.

The J gene is TRBJ1-5, the V gene TRBV2; possibly TRBD1 for D (5 bases). Germline lookup yields CDR1 SNHLY and CDR2 FYNNEI. The CDR3 loop spans 15 amino acids. The germline V and J ends were trimmed by 6 bases and 0 bases, with 12 bases remaining between them. For the CDR3, the DNA is TGTGCCAGCAGACAAGACAGTTATAGCAATCAGCCCCAGCATTTT. Residues: CASRQDSYSNQPQHF. Full variable domain (rest looked up from reference TRBV2 and TRBJ1-5): EPEVTQTPSHQVTQMGQEVILRCVPISNHLYFYWYRQILGQKVEFLVSFYNNEISEKSEIFDDQFSVERPDGSNFTLKIRSTKLEDSAMYFCASRQDSYSNQPQHFGDGTRLSIL.

Worth noting for this clonotype: A much larger clone lies a single base off, so this may be a read error. This chain connects TRBV29-1 to TRBJ2-5; D may be TRBD1 (7 bases). The CDR3 contains 12 residues. The germline V gene encodes CDR1 SQVTM and CDR2 ANQGSEA. The V end was cut by 7 bases, the J end by 0 bases, with 9 bases between. The CDR3 nucleotides are TGCAGCGCCAGGGGGGACCAAGAGACCCAGTACTTC. This translates into CSARGDQETQYF.

This clonotype was counted between two and nine times. CDR3 coding DNA: TGTGCCACCACCGGCCCAAACACCGGGGAGCTGTTTTTT. Its protein is CATTGPNTGELFF. The chain couples TRBV24-1 to TRBJ2-2; D not resolved. V shed 8 bases and J shed 2 bases, with 8 bases lying between them. CDR1 KGHDR and CDR2 SFDVKD come from the germline V gene. This CDR3 is 13 amino acids long.

This clonotype appeared a few times. The chain has TRBV29-1 and TRBJ2-5, with TRBD1 identical over 8 bases. Trimming took 7 bases from V and 2 from J; bases not matched to a gene: 15. CDR1 and CDR2 (germline): SQVTM, ANQGSEA. The CDR3 length is 16 residues. CDR3 amino acids: CSAPAQGGGPQETQYF. CDR3 bases: TGCAGCGCCCCAGCACAGGGGGGTGGCCCTCAAGAGACCCAGTACTTC.

The sample holds a few counts of this clonotype. The chain is built from TRBV7-2 and TRBJ1-5, with TRBD1 matching over 9 bases. CDR1 is SGHTA and CDR2 is FQGNSA in the germline V gene. With 5 bases clipped from V and 7 bases from J, the junction kept 9 bases outside the gene matches. The CDR3 runs 15 residues. CDR3 protein: CASSITGGAVQPQHF. The CDR3, as DNA: TGTGCCAGCAGCATAACAGGGGGCGCTGTACAGCCCCAGCATTTT.

This chain uses TRBV29-1 with TRBJ2-5, with 11 nucleotides matching TRBD1. V lost 7 bases and J lost 5; bases outside the gene matches: 6. This CDR3 is built from 13 residues. The germline V gene has CDR1 SQVTM and CDR2 ANQGSEA. CDR3 protein: CSAGQGVQETQYF. CDR3 in DNA: TGCAGCGCGGGACAGGGGGTCCAGGAGACCCAGTACTTC.

The chain has TRBV2 and TRBJ2-5; the D is unclear. CDR1 is SNHLY, CDR2 FYNNEI, per germline. This CDR3 is 13 amino acids long. With 5 bases removed from V and 5 bases from J, the gap between germline ends came to 12 bases. CDR3 in DNA: TGTGCCAGCAGTCCAAAGACCGGGGAGACCCAGTACTTC. It yields the protein CASSPKTGETQYF.

This clonotype was seen more than once but under ten times. The genes are TRBV7-6 and TRBJ1-2, with a weak D call TRBD1 (5 bases). CDR3 length equals 15 residues. Per germline, CDR1 SGHVS and CDR2 FNYEAQ. Trimming took 4 bases from V and 3 from J, leaving 15 bases between them. The CDR3: CASSSHDSFDYGYTF. CDR3 bases: TGTGCCAGCAGCTCCCATGACAGTTTTGACTATGGCTACACCTTC.

There are many counts of this clonotype. The chain joins TRBV10-3 to TRBJ2-5; a weak D match, TRBD2 (5 bases). The germline CDR1 and CDR2 sequences are ENHRY and SYGVKD. The CDR3 runs 14 residues. The V gene lost 0 bases and the J gene lost 6 bases, with 11 bases spanning the gap. Written as DNA, the CDR3 is TGTGCCATCAGTGAGTCCTGGGCCGGGAAGACCCAGTACTTC. Encoded protein: CAISESWAGKTQYF.

This clonotype was observed a handful of times. The rearrangement uses TRBV6-6 and TRBJ1-2, with D maybe TRBD1 (6 bases). The V gene's germline CDR1 is MNHNY and CDR2 SVGAGI (reference sequence). V lost 6 bases and J lost 7, with 9 bases in between. The CDR3 runs to 11 residues. In DNA form, the CDR3 reads TGTGCCAGCAGCATGACAGGTGGCTACACCTTC. This translates into CASSMTGGYTF.

The chain employs TRBV20-1 and TRBJ1-5; unclear D gene. Germline CDR1 reads DFQATT; CDR2 reads SNEGSKA (reference sequence). The CDR3 sequence is 13 residues long. V was clipped by 3 bases and J by 7 bases, with 13 bases between them. The CDR3 loop reads CSARGGREQPQHF. In nucleotides, the CDR3 is TGCAGTGCTAGGGGCGGTAGGGAACAGCCCCAGCATTTT.

J is TRBJ1-2 and V is TRBV2; weak D call: TRBD1 (6 bases). V dropped 0 bases and J dropped 6 bases, with 17 bases sitting between them. This CDR3 region has 16 residues. Germline-derived CDR1 and CDR2 are SNHLY and FYNNEI. CDR3 in DNA: TGTGCCAGCAGTGAAGCGGGGCTCGGGGGGCGAGATGGCTACACCTTC. Amino acid sequence: CASSEAGLGGRDGYTF.

The chain joins TRBV7-3 to TRBJ2-2, with D uncertain. The CDR3 loop spans 14 amino acids. With 2 bases removed from V and 0 bases from J, the gap between germline ends came to 4 bases. Germline V gene lookup returns CDR1 SGHTA and CDR2 FQGTGA. CDR3 loop: CASSLVPNTGELFF. The CDR3 DNA reads TGTGCCAGCAGCTTAGTGCCGAACACCGGGGAGCTGTTTTTT.

The V call is TRBV7-8, the J call TRBJ1-4; no clear D gene. Germline lookup yields CDR1 SGHVS and CDR2 FQNEAQ. CDR3 length: 16 amino acids. Trimming took off 5 bases at V and 5 bases at J, with 18 bases between the two ends. The CDR3: CASSIRIAIENEKLFF. CDR3 DNA sequence: TGTGCCAGCAGCATTCGGATAGCTATAGAGAATGAAAAACTGTTTTTT.

This chain joins TRBV12-3 or TRBV12-4 and TRBJ1-4, with TRBD1 identical over 7 bases. Germline trimming cut 3 bases from V and 3 bases from J; bases unmatched to any gene: 10. This CDR3 spans 17 amino acids. Here the CDR3 DNA reads TGTGCCAGCAGTTTGAAGTTGACAGGGATGGCTAATGAAAAACTGTTTTTT. It codes for CASSLKLTGMANEKLFF.

The CDR3 reads CASSLENRGVYGYTF. CDR3 DNA: TGTGCCAGCAGCTTAGAAAACAGGGGTGTCTATGGCTACACCTTC. The chain has TRBV7-2 and TRBJ1-2, with 7 bases that match TRBD1. CDR3 size: 15 residues. With V trimmed by 1 base and J by 4 bases, 6 bases remained unmatched. Germline assignment: CDR1 SGHTA and CDR2 FQGNSA.

This clonotype was observed at least ten times. The chain uses TRBV7-2 and TRBJ1-4; D unresolved. Trimming took 5 bases from V and 8 from J, leaving 18 bases between them. Germline CDR1 reads SGHTA; CDR2 reads FQGNSA. CDR3 length: 15 residues. CDR3 protein: CASSPRSAPEEKLFF. In nucleotides, the CDR3 is TGTGCCAGCAGCCCCAGATCCGCCCCGGAGGAAAAACTGTTTTTT. Supplemented by reference TRBV7-2 and TRBJ1-4, the full variable domain reads GAGVSQSPSNKVTEKGKDVELRCDPISGHTALYWYRQSLGQGLEFLIYFQGNSAPDKSGLPSDRFSAERTGGSVSTLTIQRTQQEDSAVYLCASSPRSAPEEKLFFGSGTQLSVL.

At least ten counts were recorded for this clonotype. The chain combines TRBV6-5 with TRBJ1-4; 9 positions match TRBD1. CDR3 size: 15 residues. Trimming at V came to 0 bases and at J to 8 bases, leaving 4 bases not matched to a gene. Germline V CDR1 and CDR2: MNHEY, SVGAGI. The CDR3 region is CASSYSGTGFEKLFF. CDR3 in DNA: TGTGCCAGCAGTTACTCAGGGACAGGGTTCGAAAAACTGTTTTTT.

The J gene is TRBJ1-2, the V gene TRBV29-1; 9 nucleotides align to TRBD1. Unmatched junction bases numbered 3, after V lost 6 bases and J lost 10 bases. From germline, CDR1 is SQVTM and CDR2 ANQGSEA. The CDR3 extends over 10 amino acids. CDR3: CSVRTGDYTF. CDR3 DNA: TGCAGCGTGCGGACAGGGGACTACACCTTC.

This clonotype was observed a handful of times. The rearrangement joins TRBV12-3 or TRBV12-4 to TRBJ2-7; TRBD1 might be the D (6 bases). The CDR3 is 13 residues long. Between the trimmed V and J ends, which lost 6 bases and 13 bases, there was a span of 22 bases. The CDR3 bases are TGTGCCAGCAGCCAAGTCCCGGGACACCGGCCTTACTTC. This gives the protein CASSQVPGHRPYF.

The chain couples TRBV2 to TRBJ1-4, with TRBD1 as a possible D gene (5 bases). CDR1 is SNHLY and CDR2 is FYNNEI in the germline V gene. This CDR3 spans 14 amino acids. Deletions cut 7 bases from V and 4 bases from J, with 13 bases between. The CDR3 reads CASIKGLRNEKLFF. The CDR3 DNA follows: TGTGCCAGCATCAAGGGACTCCGTAATGAAAAACTGTTTTTT.

The rearrangement uses TRBV12-3 or TRBV12-4 and TRBJ2-7, with a possible D match to TRBD2 (6 bases). V was shortened by 7 bases and J by 7 bases, with 14 bases between the two germline ends. The CDR3 runs to 12 residues. CDR3 DNA: TGTGCCAGCACCTCGGGGGAGAGGGAGCAGTACTTC. This codes for CASTSGEREQYF.

V gene TRBV12-5 combines with J gene TRBJ1-1; TRBD1 matches at 7 bases. This CDR3 is built from 12 residues. CDR1 LGHNT and CDR2 FRNRAP come from the germline V gene. CDR3 nucleotides: TGTGCCAGTAGTCGACAGGGTCCTGAAGCTTTCTTT. This encodes CASSRQGPEAFF. Based on the CDR3 plus reference TRBV12-5 and TRBJ1-1, the full variable domain is DARVTQTPRHKVTEMGQEVTMRCQPILGHNTVFWYRQTMMQGLELLAYFRNRAPLDDSGMPKDRFSAEMPDATLATLKIQPSEPRDSAVYFCASSRQGPEAFFGQGTRLTVV.

In this sample, this clonotype turned up many times. V gene TRBV5-1 combines with J gene TRBJ1-2; 8 bases match TRBD1. V dropped 0 bases and J dropped 8; count of bases not matched to a gene: 9. The length of the CDR3 is 15 residues. From germline, CDR1 is SGHRS and CDR2 YFSETQ. CDR3 protein: CASSLAAGTGLGYTF. The CDR3 coding sequence is TGCGCCAGCAGCTTGGCCGCGGGGACAGGCCTGGGCTACACCTTC.

In the case of this clonotype: Relative to the germline gene, one junction end is altered; a read error may explain this. This sequence joins TRBV20-1 and TRBJ2-7; 7 nucleotides match TRBD1. The CDR3 is 16 residues long. Germline values: CDR1 DFQATT, CDR2 SNEGSKA (reference sequence). The CDR3 region is CSARESRGQGVGELYF. For the CDR3, the DNA is TGCAGTGCTAGAGAGTCTAGGGGCCAGGGGGTCGGGGAGCTGTACTTC.